A single T cell receptor (beta chain) is shown here with its context. The record originates from a study of blood T cell repertoires in COVID-19. The CDR3 contains 18 residues. V lost 2 bases and J lost 1; bases outside the gene matches: 10. The germline CDR1 and CDR2 sequences are MNHEY and SMNVEV (reference sequence). The assay was immunoSEQ multiplex PCR, and TCRdb's table has in-frame clones only and misses some. The sample shows more than 25,000 clones, 55% to 80% of them seen only once. The TCR sequence derives from a human donor in a cohort sampled during active COVID-19. Sequencing used peripheral blood. The chain links TRBV27 to TRBJ2-2, with 7 bases matching TRBD1. The CDR3 sequence is CASSLRVLGQRNTGELFF. CDR3 sequence (DNA): TGTGCCAGCAGTTTAAGGGTCCTGGGACAGAGGAACACCGGGGAGCTGTTTTTT.